This section outlines one T cell receptor beta chain sequence together with its context. Its antigen is still unknown. These data originate in a study of vaccination and CD4 T cells after COVID-19. Study-level background: Stimuli were overlapping spike peptide pools of SARS-CoV-2 and three common cold coronaviruses (HCoV-NL63, HCoV-OC43, HCoV-229E).

The CDR3 contains 15 residues. V was clipped by 4 bases and J by 12 bases, with 22 bases between them. Germline values: CDR1 MDHEN, CDR2 SYDVKM. The Oncomine TCR Beta short-read assay sequenced DNA from cultured CD4+ T cells. Genomic DNA was drawn out of CD4+ T cells grown in culture. Each CDR3 protein is one row after TCRdb ran MiXCR on the PCR reads. This sample yields some 25,000 distinct CDR3 sequences, of which 25% to 30% are seen a single time; roughly 7.1% belongs to the top ten. General study points: Convalescent patients displayed a median 86.3% of reactive clones emerging only post-vaccination.

Time point meaning: late sampling 161 to 241 days after vaccination in a few convalescent patients. Treatment meaning: roughly 11-day PBMC culture with coronavirus spike peptide pools or control peptides (ViraFEST assay). Sequenced material: CD4+ T cells from blood, cultured in vitro, taken about 7 months after SARS-CoV-2 vaccination. The chain recombines TRBV28 with TRBJ2-1; D tentatively fits TRBD1 or TRBD2 (5 bases each). This clonotype originated in a human donor who had recovered from COVID-19. The CDR3 DNA is TGTGCCAGCAGTTATCTGGCCGGGACCACAATGACGCAGTTCTTC. Translated: CASSYLAGTTMTQFF.